These T cell receptor beta chains were read from a single sample in a study of blood T cells in healthy people across ages. TCRdb itself ran the 5' RACE reads through MiXCR, one entry per CDR3 protein. This sample has approximately 700,000 distinct CDR3 sequences, with roughly 30% found just once. The source material was blood. Source of these receptors: a woman older than 75 in good health. Both conserved end residues are part of each CDR3. The order of the fields is clone size, V gene, J gene, CDR3 protein. A clone size is listed for some rows: how often the clone was seen (once, few, many), or a class if it is expanded.

clone_size: many
v_call: TRBV4-1
j_call: TRBJ2-1
cdr3_aa: CASSHLAGGLDEQFF

clone_size: few
v_call: TRBV9
j_call: TRBJ1-2
cdr3_aa: CASSAHPGTESYGYTF

clone_size: many
v_call: TRBV4-2
j_call: TRBJ1-5
cdr3_aa: CASSQDRQGYSNQPQHF

clone_size: many
v_call: TRBV27
j_call: TRBJ2-1
cdr3_aa: CASSLGLAGGEQFF

clone_size: once
v_call: TRBV7-9
j_call: -
cdr3_aa: CASSYLAGAGNIQYF

clone_size: many
v_call: TRBV29-1
j_call: TRBJ2-5
cdr3_aa: CSVMFLASDETQYF

clone_size: -
v_call: TRBV3-1
j_call: TRBJ2-5
cdr3_aa: CASSQDLGEGNEQYF

clone_size: -
v_call: TRBV20-1
j_call: TRBJ2-3
cdr3_aa: CSAARASTDTQYF

clone_size: -
v_call: TRBV19
j_call: TRBJ1-5
cdr3_aa: CASRRQGAMSQPQHF

clone_size: many
v_call: TRBV20-1
j_call: TRBJ2-5
cdr3_aa: CSARTEGETQYF

clone_size: few
v_call: TRBV6-1
j_call: TRBJ1-5
cdr3_aa: CASSGQGWGQPQHF

clone_size: many
v_call: TRBV18
j_call: TRBJ2-5
cdr3_aa: CASSQSVSETQYF

clone_size: many
v_call: TRBV7-2
j_call: TRBJ1-1
cdr3_aa: CASSSDGLNTEAFF

clone_size: many
v_call: TRBV20-1
j_call: TRBJ2-3
cdr3_aa: CSGDAGTSGGNTDTQYF

clone_size: -
v_call: TRBV7-9
j_call: TRBJ2-7
cdr3_aa: CASSQGTGNFYEQYF

clone_size: many
v_call: TRBV4-1
j_call: TRBJ2-7
cdr3_aa: CASSQGTSGGAWKQYF

clone_size: many
v_call: TRBV20-1
j_call: TRBJ2-3
cdr3_aa: CSALRVDTQYF

clone_size: few
v_call: TRBV4-2
j_call: TRBJ1-6
cdr3_aa: CASSRGDRGDNSPLHF

clone_size: -
v_call: TRBV20-1
j_call: TRBJ1-2
cdr3_aa: CSSKGVGYGYTF

clone_size: many
v_call: TRBV12-3/TRBV12-4
j_call: TRBJ1-5
cdr3_aa: CASSPTGRGDQPQHF

clone_size: few
v_call: TRBV30
j_call: TRBJ1-1
cdr3_aa: CAWVPSGGETEAFF

clone_size: -
v_call: TRBV6-5
j_call: TRBJ1-5
cdr3_aa: CASSYPGTGGLSSNQPQHF

clone_size: -
v_call: TRBV5-1
j_call: TRBJ2-1
cdr3_aa: CASSFEASYNEQFF

clone_size: many
v_call: TRBV12-3/TRBV12-4
j_call: TRBJ1-6
cdr3_aa: CASSPGAQNSPLHF

clone_size: many
v_call: TRBV20-1
j_call: TRBJ1-6
cdr3_aa: CSAGRTGARSYNSPLHF

clone_size: -
v_call: TRBV20-1
j_call: TRBJ1-1
cdr3_aa: CSAAGGPGTEAFF

clone_size: many
v_call: TRBV12-3/TRBV12-4
j_call: TRBJ2-7
cdr3_aa: CASSLSGGRSYEQYF

clone_size: few
v_call: TRBV29-1
j_call: TRBJ1-2
cdr3_aa: CSAEDNSNYGYTF

clone_size: -
v_call: TRBV11-3
j_call: TRBJ2-1
cdr3_aa: CAGSFGQGSYNEQFF

clone_size: many
v_call: TRBV15
j_call: TRBJ1-5
cdr3_aa: CATSREEWDQPQHF

clone_size: few
v_call: TRBV20-1
j_call: TRBJ1-1
cdr3_aa: CSAQPTMNTEAFF

clone_size: -
v_call: TRBV29-1
j_call: TRBJ2-1
cdr3_aa: CSVEGWDRAPNEQFF

clone_size: -
v_call: TRBV12-3/TRBV12-4
j_call: TRBJ2-2
cdr3_aa: CASSFAQGGSGELFF

clone_size: many
v_call: TRBV6-8
j_call: TRBJ2-7
cdr3_aa: CASSYGSTSYEQYF

clone_size: -
v_call: TRBV5-4
j_call: TRBJ1-2
cdr3_aa: CASSLGQAMTNYGYTF

clone_size: few
v_call: TRBV20-1
j_call: TRBJ1-5
cdr3_aa: CSARDIAGWVDSNQPQHF

clone_size: few
v_call: TRBV28
j_call: TRBJ1-5
cdr3_aa: CASSRVAGNQPQHF

clone_size: many
v_call: TRBV25-1
j_call: TRBJ2-3
cdr3_aa: CASSEWNGRGLTDTQYF

clone_size: -
v_call: TRBV20-1
j_call: TRBJ2-7
cdr3_aa: CSASRGGGGYEQYF

clone_size: many
v_call: TRBV5-1
j_call: TRBJ1-4
cdr3_aa: CASSRSGTGAVSNEKLFF

clone_size: -
v_call: TRBV7-9
j_call: TRBJ2-5
cdr3_aa: CASSSGVSETQYF

clone_size: many
v_call: TRBV5-6
j_call: TRBJ2-5
cdr3_aa: CASSFYSGTRETQYF

clone_size: -
v_call: TRBV5-1
j_call: TRBJ1-2
cdr3_aa: CASSSAVGQGYGYTF

clone_size: few
v_call: TRBV30
j_call: TRBJ1-2
cdr3_aa: CAQGNYGYTF

clone_size: -
v_call: TRBV20-1
j_call: TRBJ2-1
cdr3_aa: CSARAAYNEQFF

clone_size: many
v_call: TRBV6-6
j_call: TRBJ2-5
cdr3_aa: CASSYHQLSETQYF

clone_size: many
v_call: TRBV11-2
j_call: TRBJ2-1
cdr3_aa: CASSRRVGAGEQFF

clone_size: -
v_call: TRBV20-1
j_call: TRBJ2-1
cdr3_aa: CSVPPLLAVTNEQFF

clone_size: -
v_call: TRBV5-1
j_call: TRBJ1-1
cdr3_aa: CASSPQGGGAAEAFF

clone_size: -
v_call: TRBV20-1
j_call: TRBJ2-3
cdr3_aa: CSACEREGSTDTQYF

clone_size: few
v_call: TRBV14
j_call: TRBJ2-3
cdr3_aa: CASSQDLAGATDTQYF

clone_size: many
v_call: TRBV6-2/TRBV6-3
j_call: TRBJ2-7
cdr3_aa: CASTPSTGLDSYEQYF